This record covers a single T cell receptor (beta chain). The source of the sample is a study of cytomegalovirus exposure and HLA in healthy donors. Trimming removed 0 bases from V and 6 bases from J, with 9 bases in between. In germline, CDR1 is SGHAT, CDR2 FQNNGV. The CDR3 runs 14 residues. Vbeta (60) and Jbeta (13) primers were used in the PCR. This table comes from immunoSEQ multiplex PCR, and its TCRdb copy is limited to in-frame clones, with some not included. Here the sample table reports roughly 60,000 clones. This receptor was taken from a young woman in good health and CMV-seronegative. The sequenced sample consisted of PBMCs. The gene calls are TRBV11-2 and TRBJ1-5, with D unresolved. The CDR3 DNA follows: TGTGCCAGCAGCTTAGAGATGGGGAGTCAGCCCCAGCATTTT. Translation: CASSLEMGSQPQHF.